This T cell receptor (beta chain) derives from a study of OX40 agonist ivuxolimab in advanced cancers. TCRdb keeps only in-frame clones here, not all; method: immunoSEQ multiplex PCR. The table lists fewer than 85,000 clones, 85% to 95% of them singletons. This CDR3 has 17 amino acids. CDR1 and CDR2 (germline): LGHNA, YNFKEQ. Trimming took off 3 bases at V and 2 bases at J, with 19 bases between the two ends. Here the sequenced sample was CD4+ or CD8+ T cells sorted from blood, taken in a trial of the OX40 agonist ivuxolimab. This sequence joins TRBV4-2 and TRBJ1-1, with a possible D match to TRBD1 (6 bases). This TCR derives from an adult with an advanced solid tumor such as melanoma, head and neck, liver or kidney cancer. The DNA for the CDR3 is TGTGCCAGCAGCCATAGGGGGACCCGACGGCCTAACACTGAAGCTTTCTTT. It specifies CASSHRGTRRPNTEAFF.